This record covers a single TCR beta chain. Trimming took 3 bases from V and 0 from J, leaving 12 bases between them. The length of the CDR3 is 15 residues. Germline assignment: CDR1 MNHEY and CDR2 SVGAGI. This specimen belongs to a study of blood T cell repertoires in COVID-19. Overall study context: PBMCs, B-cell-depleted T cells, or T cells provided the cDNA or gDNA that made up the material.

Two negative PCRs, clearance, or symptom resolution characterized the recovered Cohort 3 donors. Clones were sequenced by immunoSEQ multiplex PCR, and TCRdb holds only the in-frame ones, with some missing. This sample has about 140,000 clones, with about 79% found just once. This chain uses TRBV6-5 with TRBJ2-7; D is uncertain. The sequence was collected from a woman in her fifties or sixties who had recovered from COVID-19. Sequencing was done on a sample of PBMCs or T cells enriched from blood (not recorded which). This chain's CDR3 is CASSYSSRFSYEQYF. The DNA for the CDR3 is TGTGCCAGCAGTTATTCCTCCAGGTTCTCCTACGAGCAGTACTTC.